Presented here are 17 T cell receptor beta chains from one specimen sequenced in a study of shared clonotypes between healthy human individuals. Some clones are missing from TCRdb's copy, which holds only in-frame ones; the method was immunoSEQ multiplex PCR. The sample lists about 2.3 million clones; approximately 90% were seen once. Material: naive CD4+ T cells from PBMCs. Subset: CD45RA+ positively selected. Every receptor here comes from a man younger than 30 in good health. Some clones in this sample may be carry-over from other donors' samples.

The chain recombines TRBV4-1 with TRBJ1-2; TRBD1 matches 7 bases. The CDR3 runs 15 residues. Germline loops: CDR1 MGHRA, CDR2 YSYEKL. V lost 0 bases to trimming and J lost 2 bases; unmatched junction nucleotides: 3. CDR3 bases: TGCGCCAGCAGCCAAGATTGGGGACAGAACTATGGCTACACCTTC. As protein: CASSQDWGQNYGYTF.

The chain's CDR3 is CASRITSGIMNEQFF. In nucleotides, the CDR3 is TGTGCCAGCAGAATAACTAGCGGGATAATGAATGAGCAGTTCTTC. The chain carries TRBV6-5 and TRBJ2-1; 10 bases are shared with TRBD2. The CDR3 consists of 15 residues. V was clipped by 6 bases and J by 7 bases; unmatched bases: 9. The germline gives CDR1 MNHEY, CDR2 SVGAGI.

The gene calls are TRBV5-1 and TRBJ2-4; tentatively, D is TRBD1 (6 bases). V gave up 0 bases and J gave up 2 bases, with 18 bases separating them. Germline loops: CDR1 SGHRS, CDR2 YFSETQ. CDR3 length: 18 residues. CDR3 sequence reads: CASSLDVVVRGTKNIQYF. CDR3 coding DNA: TGCGCCAGCAGCTTGGATGTTGTCGTGAGGGGGACCAAAAACATTCAGTACTTC.

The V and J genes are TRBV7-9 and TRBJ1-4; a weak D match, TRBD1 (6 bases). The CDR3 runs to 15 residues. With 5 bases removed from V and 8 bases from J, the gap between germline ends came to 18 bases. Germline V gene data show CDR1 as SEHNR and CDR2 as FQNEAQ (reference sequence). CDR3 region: CASSLLWAGEEKLFF. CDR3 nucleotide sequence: TGTGCCAGCAGCCTTCTATGGGCAGGGGAAGAAAAACTGTTTTTT.

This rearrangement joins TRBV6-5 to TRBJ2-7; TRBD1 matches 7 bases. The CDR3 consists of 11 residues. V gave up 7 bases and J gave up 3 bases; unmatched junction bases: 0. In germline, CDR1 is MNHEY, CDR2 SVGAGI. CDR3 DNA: TGTGCCAGCAACAGGGGCTACGAGCAGTACTTC. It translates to CASNRGYEQYF.

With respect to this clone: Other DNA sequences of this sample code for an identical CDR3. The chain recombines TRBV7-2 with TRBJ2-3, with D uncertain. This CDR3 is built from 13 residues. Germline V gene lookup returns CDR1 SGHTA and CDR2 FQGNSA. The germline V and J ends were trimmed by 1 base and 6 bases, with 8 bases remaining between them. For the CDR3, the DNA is TGTGCCAGCAGCTTAGATTTCACGGATACGCAGTATTTT. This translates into CASSLDFTDTQYF.

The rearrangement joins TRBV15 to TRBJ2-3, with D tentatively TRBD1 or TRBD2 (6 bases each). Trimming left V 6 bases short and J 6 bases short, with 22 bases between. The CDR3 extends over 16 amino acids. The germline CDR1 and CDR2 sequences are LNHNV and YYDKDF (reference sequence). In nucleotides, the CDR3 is TGTGCCACCAGACAGAGAGGAGGGGGAGGTTACGATACGCAGTATTTT. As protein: CATRQRGGGGYDTQYF.

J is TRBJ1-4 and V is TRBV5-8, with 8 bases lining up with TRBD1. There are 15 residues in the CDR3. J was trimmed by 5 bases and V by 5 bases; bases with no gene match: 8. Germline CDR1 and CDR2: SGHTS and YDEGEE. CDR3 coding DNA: TGTGCCAGCAGGAGGGGGTGGGACAGGAATGAAAAACTGTTTTTT. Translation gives CASRRGWDRNEKLFF.

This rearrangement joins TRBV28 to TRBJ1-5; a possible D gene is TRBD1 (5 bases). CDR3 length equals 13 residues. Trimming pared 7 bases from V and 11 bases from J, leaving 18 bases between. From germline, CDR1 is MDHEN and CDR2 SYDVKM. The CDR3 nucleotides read TGTGCCAGCACGGGACTCCTCGCCAGGGCCCAGCATTTT. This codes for CASTGLLARAQHF.

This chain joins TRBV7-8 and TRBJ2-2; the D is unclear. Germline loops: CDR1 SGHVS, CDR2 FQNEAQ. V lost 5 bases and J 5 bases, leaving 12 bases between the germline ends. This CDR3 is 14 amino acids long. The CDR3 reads CASSLQSGTGELFF. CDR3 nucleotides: TGTGCCAGCAGCCTCCAGTCCGGGACCGGGGAGCTGTTTTTT. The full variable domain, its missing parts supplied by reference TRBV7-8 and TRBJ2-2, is GAGVSQSPRYKVAKRGQDVALRCDPISGHVSLFWYQQALGQGPEFLTYFQNEAQLDKSGLPSDRFFAERPEGSVSTLKIQRTQQEDSAVYLCASSLQSGTGELFFGEGSRLTVL.

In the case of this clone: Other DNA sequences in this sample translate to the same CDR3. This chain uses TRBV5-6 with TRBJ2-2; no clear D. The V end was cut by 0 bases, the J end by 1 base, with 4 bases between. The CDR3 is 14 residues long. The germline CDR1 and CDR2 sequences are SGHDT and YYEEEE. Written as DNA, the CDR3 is TGTGCCAGCAGCTTGGGACAGAACACCGGGGAGCTGTTTTTT. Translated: CASSLGQNTGELFF.

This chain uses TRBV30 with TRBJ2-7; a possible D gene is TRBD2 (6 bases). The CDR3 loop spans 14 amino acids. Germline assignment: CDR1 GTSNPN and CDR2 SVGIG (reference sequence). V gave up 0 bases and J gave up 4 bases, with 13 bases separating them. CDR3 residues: CAWSVHGSRYEQYF. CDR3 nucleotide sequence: TGTGCCTGGAGTGTACACGGGAGTCGTTACGAGCAGTACTTC.

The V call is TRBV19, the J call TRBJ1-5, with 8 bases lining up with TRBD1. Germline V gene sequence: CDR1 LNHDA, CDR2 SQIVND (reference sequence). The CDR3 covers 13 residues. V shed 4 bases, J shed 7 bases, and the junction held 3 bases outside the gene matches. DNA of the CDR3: TGTGCCAGTAGTACGGACAGGGCCCAGCCCCAGCATTTT. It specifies CASSTDRAQPQHF.

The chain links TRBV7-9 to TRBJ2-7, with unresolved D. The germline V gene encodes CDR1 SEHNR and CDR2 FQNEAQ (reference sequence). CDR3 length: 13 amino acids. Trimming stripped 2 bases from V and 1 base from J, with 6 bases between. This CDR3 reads CASSLYSSYEQYF. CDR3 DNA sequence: TGTGCCAGCAGCTTATACAGTTCCTACGAGCAGTACTTC.

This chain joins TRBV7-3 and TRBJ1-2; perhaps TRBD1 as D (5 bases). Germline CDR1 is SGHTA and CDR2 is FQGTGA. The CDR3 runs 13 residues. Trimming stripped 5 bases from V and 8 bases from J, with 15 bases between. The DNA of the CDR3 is TGTGCCAGCAGCCCACTTCAGGGCCGCGGCTACACCTTC. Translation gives CASSPLQGRGYTF.

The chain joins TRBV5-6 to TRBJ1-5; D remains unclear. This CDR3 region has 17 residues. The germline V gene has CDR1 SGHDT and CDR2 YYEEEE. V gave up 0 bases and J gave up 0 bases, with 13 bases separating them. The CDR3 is CASSLAGDRSSNQPQHF. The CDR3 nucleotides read TGTGCCAGCAGCTTGGCCGGAGACCGTTCTAGCAATCAGCCCCAGCATTTT.

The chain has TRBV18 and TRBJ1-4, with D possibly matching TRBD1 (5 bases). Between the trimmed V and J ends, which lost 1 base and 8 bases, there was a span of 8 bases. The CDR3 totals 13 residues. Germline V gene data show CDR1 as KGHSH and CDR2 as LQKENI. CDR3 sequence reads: CASSPQSGEKLFF. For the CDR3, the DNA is TGTGCCAGCTCACCACAATCAGGGGAAAAACTGTTTTTT.